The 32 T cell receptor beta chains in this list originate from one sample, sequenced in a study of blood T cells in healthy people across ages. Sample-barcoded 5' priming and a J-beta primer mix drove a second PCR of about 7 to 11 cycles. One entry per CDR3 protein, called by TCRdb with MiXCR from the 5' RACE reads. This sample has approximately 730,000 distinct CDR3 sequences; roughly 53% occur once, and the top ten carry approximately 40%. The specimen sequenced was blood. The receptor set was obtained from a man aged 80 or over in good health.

CDR3 region: CASSSVRPGTENYGYTF. CDR3 DNA sequence: TGTGCCAGCAGTTCCGTCCGTCCCGGGACAGAGAACTATGGCTACACCTTC. V is TRBV6-5 and J is TRBJ1-2, with 7 bases aligning to TRBD1. V was pared by 4 bases and J by 2 bases, with 13 bases of the junction left unmatched. CDR1 and CDR2 (germline): MNHEY, SVGAGI. The CDR3 is 17 amino acids.

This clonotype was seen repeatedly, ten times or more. The CDR3 coding sequence is TGCGCCAGCAGCCCCCGACTAGCGGTGGAGCAGTTCTTC. It translates to CASSPRLAVEQFF. This rearrangement joins TRBV4-1 to TRBJ2-1; 9 bases are shared with TRBD2. Germline-derived CDR1 and CDR2 are MGHRA and YSYEKL. The CDR3 spans 13 residues. V shed 4 bases and J 10 bases; nucleotides not matched to a gene: 5.

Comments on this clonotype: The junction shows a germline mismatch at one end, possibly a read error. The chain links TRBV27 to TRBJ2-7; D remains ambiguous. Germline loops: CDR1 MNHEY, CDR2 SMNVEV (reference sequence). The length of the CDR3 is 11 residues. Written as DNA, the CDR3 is TGTACCAGCAGACTCTCCGGCGAGCAGTACTTC. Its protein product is CTSRLSGEQYF.

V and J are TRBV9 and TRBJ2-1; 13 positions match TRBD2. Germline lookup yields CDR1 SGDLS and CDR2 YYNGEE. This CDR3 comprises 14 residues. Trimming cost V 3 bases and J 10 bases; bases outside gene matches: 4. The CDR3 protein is CASSGEGLAGEQFF. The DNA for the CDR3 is TGTGCCAGCAGCGGAGAGGGACTAGCGGGAGAGCAGTTCTTC.

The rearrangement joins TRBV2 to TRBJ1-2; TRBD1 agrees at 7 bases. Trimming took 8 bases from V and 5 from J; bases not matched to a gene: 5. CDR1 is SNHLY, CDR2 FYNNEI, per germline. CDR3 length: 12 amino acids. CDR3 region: CASGGGPYGYTF. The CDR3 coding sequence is TGTGCCAGCGGAGGGGGCCCGTATGGCTACACCTTC.

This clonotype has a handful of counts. CDR3 nucleotide sequence: TGTGCCAGCTCACCGGACGGGGGGGGCTATGGCTACACCTTC. This encodes CASSPDGGGYGYTF. The chain has TRBV18 and TRBJ1-2; tentative D call: TRBD1 (5 bases). V lost 3 bases to trimming and J lost 4 bases, with 12 bases between them. Germline loops: CDR1 KGHSH, CDR2 LQKENI. CDR3 length: 14 residues.

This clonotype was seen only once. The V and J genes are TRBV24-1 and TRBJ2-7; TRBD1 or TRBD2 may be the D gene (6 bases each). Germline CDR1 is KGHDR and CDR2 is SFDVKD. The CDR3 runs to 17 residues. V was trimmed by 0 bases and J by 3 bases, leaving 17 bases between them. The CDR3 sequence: CATSDLGWRGSCYEQYF. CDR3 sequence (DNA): TGTGCCACCAGTGATTTGGGCTGGAGGGGGAGCTGCTACGAGCAGTACTTC.

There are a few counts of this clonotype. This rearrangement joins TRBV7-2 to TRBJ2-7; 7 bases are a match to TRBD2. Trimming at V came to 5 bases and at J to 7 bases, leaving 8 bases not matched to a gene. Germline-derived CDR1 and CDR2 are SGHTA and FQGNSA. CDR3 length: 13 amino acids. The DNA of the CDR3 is TGTGCCAGCAGCCCCGGACTAGTCCGAGAGCAGTACTTC. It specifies CASSPGLVREQYF.

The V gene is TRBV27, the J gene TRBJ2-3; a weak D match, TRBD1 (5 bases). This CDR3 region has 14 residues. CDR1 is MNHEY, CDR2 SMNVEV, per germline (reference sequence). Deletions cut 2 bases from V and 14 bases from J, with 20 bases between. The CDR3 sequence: CASSLGALHRYAYF. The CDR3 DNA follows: TGTGCCAGCAGTTTAGGGGCTTTGCACAGATACGCGTATTTT.

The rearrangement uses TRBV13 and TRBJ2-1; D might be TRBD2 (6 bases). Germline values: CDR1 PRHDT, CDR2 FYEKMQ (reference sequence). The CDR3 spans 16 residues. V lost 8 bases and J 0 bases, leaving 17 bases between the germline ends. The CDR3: CASGLIAGSSYNEQFF. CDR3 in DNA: TGTGCCAGCGGACTAATCGCGGGCAGCTCCTACAATGAGCAGTTCTTC.

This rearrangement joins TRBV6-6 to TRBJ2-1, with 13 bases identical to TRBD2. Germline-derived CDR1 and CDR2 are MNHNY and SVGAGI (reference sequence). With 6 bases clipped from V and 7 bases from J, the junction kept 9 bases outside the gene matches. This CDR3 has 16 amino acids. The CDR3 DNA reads TGTGCCAGCAGCCGAACCGGGACTAGCGGGACGAATGAGCAGTTCTTC. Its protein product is CASSRTGTSGTNEQFF.

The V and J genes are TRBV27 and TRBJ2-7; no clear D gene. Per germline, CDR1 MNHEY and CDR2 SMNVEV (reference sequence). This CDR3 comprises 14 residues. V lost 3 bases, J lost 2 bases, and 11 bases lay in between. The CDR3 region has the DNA TGTGCCAGCAGTTTCGTAGGATTACCCTACGAGCAGTACTTC. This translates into CASSFVGLPYEQYF.

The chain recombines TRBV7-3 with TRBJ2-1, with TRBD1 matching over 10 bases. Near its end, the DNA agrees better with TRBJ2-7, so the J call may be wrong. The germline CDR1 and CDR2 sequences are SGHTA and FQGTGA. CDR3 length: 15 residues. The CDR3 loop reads CASSASGTGVAEQYF. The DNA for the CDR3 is TGTGCCAGCAGCGCATCCGGGACAGGGGTTGCCGAGCAGTACTTC.

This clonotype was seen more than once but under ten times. The CDR3 sequence is CSARGVSSSGEQYF. CDR3 nucleotides: TGCAGTGCTAGAGGGGTTAGCTCCTCGGGTGAGCAGTACTTC. The V and J genes are TRBV20-1 and TRBJ2-5; D gene ambiguous. The CDR3 is 14 residues long. Germline V gene lookup returns CDR1 DFQATT and CDR2 SNEGSKA (reference sequence). Trimming removed 1 base at V and 11 bases at J, with 20 bases between.

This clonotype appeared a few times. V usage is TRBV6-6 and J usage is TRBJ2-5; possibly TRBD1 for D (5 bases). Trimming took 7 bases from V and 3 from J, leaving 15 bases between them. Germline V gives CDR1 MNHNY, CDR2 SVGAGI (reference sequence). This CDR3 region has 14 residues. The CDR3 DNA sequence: TGTGCCAGCACCTACATGGGCAGGGAAGAGACCCAGTACTTC. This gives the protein CASTYMGREETQYF.

The CDR3 sequence is CASGLSGTGSYNEQYF. CDR3 DNA sequence: TGTGCTAGTGGTTTGTCAGGGACAGGGTCCTACAATGAGCAGTACTTC. The genes are TRBV12-5 and TRBJ2-7, with TRBD1 identical over 9 bases. The germline CDR1 and CDR2 sequences are LGHNT and FRNRAP. This CDR3 has 16 amino acids. J gave up 7 bases and V 2 bases, and 12 bases lay outside the gene matches.

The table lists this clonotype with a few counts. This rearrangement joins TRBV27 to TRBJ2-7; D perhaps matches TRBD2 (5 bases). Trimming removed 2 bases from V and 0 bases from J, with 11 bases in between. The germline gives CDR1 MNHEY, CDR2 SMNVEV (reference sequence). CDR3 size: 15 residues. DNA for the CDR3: TGTGCCAGCAGTTTACAACTAGGGAGCTCCTACGAGCAGTACTTC. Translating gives CASSLQLGSSYEQYF.

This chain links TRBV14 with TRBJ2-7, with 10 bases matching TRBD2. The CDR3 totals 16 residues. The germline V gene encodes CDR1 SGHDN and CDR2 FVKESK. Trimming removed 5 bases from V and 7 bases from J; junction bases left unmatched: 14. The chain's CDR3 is CASSSLRSGGYNEQYF. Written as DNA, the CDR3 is TGTGCCAGCAGCTCCCTCCGTAGCGGGGGGTACAATGAGCAGTACTTC. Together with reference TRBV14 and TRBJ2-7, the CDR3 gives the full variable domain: EAGVTQFPSHSVIEKGQTVTLRCDPISGHDNLYWYRRVMGKEIKFLLHFVKESKQDESGMPNNRFLAERTGGTYSTLKVQPAELEDSGVYFCASSSLRSGGYNEQYFGPGTRLTVT.

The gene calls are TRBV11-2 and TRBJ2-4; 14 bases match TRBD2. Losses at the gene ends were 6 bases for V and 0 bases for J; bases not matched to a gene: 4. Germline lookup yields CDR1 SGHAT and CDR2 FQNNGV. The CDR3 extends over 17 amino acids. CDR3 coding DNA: TGTGCCAGCAGACGACTAGCGGGAGGGCTAGCCAAAAACATTCAGTACTTC. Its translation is CASRRLAGGLAKNIQYF. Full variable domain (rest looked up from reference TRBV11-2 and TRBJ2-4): EAGVAQSPRYKIIEKRQSVAFWCNPISGHATLYWYQQILGQGPKLLIQFQNNGVVDDSQLPKDRFSAERLKGVDSTLKIQPAKLEDSAVYLCASRRLAGGLAKNIQYFGAGTRLSVL.

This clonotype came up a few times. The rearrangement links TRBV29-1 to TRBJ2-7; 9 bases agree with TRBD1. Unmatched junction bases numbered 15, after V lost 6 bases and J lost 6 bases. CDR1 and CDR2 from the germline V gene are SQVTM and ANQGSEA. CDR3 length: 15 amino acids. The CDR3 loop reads CSVAGLGTGCSEQYF. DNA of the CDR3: TGCAGCGTCGCAGGCCTTGGGACAGGGTGTAGCGAGCAGTACTTC.

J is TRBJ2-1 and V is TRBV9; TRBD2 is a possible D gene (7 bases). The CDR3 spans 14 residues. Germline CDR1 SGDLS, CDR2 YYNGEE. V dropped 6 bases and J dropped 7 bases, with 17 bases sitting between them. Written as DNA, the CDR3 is TGTGCCAGCACCAAGGGGGGACTATATAATGAGCAGTTCTTC. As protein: CASTKGGLYNEQFF.

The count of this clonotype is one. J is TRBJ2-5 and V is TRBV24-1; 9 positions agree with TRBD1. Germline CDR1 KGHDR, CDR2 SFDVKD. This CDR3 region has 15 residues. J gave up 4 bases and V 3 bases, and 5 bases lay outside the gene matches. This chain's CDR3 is CATSDGTGWSETQYF. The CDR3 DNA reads TGTGCCACCAGTGATGGGACAGGGTGGTCAGAGACCCAGTACTTC.

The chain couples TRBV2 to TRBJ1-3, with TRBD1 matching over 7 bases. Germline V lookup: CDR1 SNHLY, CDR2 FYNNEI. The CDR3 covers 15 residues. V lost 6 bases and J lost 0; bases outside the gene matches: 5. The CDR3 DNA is TGTGCCAGCAGGGGACAGCTTAACTCTGGAAACACCATATATTTT. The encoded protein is CASRGQLNSGNTIYF.

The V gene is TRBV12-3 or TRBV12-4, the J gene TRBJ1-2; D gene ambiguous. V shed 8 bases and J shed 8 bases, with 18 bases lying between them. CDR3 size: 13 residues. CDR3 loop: CASQLGGSRGYTF. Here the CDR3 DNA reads TGTGCCAGCCAACTAGGAGGTTCGAGGGGCTACACCTTC.

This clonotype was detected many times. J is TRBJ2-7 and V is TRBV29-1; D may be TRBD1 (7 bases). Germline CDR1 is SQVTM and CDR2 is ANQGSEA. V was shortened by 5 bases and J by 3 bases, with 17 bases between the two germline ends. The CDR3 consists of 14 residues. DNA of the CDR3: TGCAGCGTTAGACAGGGATTCGGGGGCTACGAGCAGTACTTC. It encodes CSVRQGFGGYEQYF.

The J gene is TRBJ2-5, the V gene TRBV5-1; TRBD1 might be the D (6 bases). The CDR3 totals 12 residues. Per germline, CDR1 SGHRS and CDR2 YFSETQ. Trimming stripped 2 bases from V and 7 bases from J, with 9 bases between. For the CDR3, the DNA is TGCGCCAGCAGCTTAGGGGGTGCGACCCAGTACTTC. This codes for CASSLGGATQYF.

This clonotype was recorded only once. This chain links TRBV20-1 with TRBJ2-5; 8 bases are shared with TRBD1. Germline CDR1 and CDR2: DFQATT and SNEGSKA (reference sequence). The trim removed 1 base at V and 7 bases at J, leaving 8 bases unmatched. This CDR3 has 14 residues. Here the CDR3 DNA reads TGCAGTGCTAGAGGAACAGGGGGTAGAGGGACCCAGTACTTC. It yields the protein CSARGTGGRGTQYF.

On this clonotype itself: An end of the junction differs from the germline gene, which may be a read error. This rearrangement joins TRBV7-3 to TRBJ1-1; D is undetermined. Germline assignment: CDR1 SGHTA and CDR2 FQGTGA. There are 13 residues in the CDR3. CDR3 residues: CANSLSQNTEAFF. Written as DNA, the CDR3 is TGTGCCAACAGCTTAAGTCAGAACACTGAAGCTTTCTTT.

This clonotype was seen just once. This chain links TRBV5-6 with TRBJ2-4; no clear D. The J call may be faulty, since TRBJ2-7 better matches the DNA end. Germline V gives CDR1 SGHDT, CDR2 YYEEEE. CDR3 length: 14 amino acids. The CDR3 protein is CASSLGSAAYEQYF. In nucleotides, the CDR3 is TGTGCCAGCAGCTTGGGTTCAGCCGCCTACGAGCAGTACTTC.

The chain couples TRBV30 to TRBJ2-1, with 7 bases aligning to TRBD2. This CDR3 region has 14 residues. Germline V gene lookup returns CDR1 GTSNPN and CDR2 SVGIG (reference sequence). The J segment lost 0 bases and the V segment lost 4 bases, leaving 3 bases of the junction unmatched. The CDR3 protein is CAWTRTSSYNEQFF. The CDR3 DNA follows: TGTGCCTGGACCCGGACTAGCTCCTACAATGAGCAGTTCTTC.

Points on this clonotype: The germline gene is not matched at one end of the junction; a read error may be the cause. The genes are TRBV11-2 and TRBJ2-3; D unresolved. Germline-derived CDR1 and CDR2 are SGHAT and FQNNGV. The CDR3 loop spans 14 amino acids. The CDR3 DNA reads TGTGCCGGCAGCTTAAGACTTTACACAGATACGCAGTATTTT. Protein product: CAGSLRLYTDTQYF.

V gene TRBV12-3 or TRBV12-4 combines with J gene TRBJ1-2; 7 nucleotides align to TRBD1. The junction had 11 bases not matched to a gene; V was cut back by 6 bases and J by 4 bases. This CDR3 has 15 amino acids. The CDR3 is CASSRRDRGVYGYTF. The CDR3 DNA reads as TGTGCCAGCAGCCGCCGGGACAGAGGGGTCTATGGCTACACCTTC.